This TCR beta chain was sequenced for a study of blood T cell repertoires in COVID-19. Study-level information: The United States, Italy and Spain supplied acute and convalescent COVID-19 samples.

The CDR3 sequence is 16 residues long. V lost 6 bases to trimming and J lost 2 bases; unmatched junction nucleotides: 12. CDR1 is SGHTA and CDR2 is FQGNSA in the germline V gene. Clones were sequenced by immunoSEQ multiplex PCR, and TCRdb holds only the in-frame ones, with some missing. Of some 300,000 clones in the sample, 70% to 90% were seen once. The sample taken for sequencing was peripheral blood. The sequence came from a woman in her twenties or thirties who had recovered from COVID-19. This sequence joins TRBV7-2 and TRBJ2-7; TRBD1 agrees at 8 bases. The DNA for the CDR3 is TGTGCCAGCAGTTCTAACCGGGACAGGATAACCTACGAGCAGTACTTC. As protein: CASSSNRDRITYEQYF.